This TCR beta chain derives from a study of T cell repertoires in cytomegalovirus infection. Across the study: Recently identified HLA-C-restricted and well-studied HLA-B-restricted CMV epitopes were used. It was the public TCR beta signatures that indicated both CMV infection and matching HLA type. Study-wide findings and caveats: Across the ex vivo response, the dominant clonotypes were HLA-C-restricted CMV-specific TCR beta clonotypes.

The CDR3 runs to 16 residues. CDR1 is MGHDK and CDR2 is SYGVNS in the germline V gene. TCRdb independently ran MiXCR on the reads; one entry per CDR3 protein. The sample lists about 570,000 distinct CDR3 sequences, about 40% occurring once. Points on this clonotype: As yet, its antigen is unknown. Germline and junction disagree at one end, which may indicate a read error.

J is TRBJ2-1 and V is TRBV25-1; 9 bases match TRBD2. Sample: cultured PBMCs, taken from culture after CMV antigen stimulation. This sequence was found in a human donor in good health (CMV status not recorded). Some clones in this sample may be carry-over from other donors' samples. The CDR3 DNA is TGTGCCAGCAGTGAAGAGGGCGGGGGGGCGTACAGTGAGCAGTTCTTC. Translation gives CASSEEGGGAYSEQFF. The whole variable domain, filled in from reference TRBV25-1 and TRBJ2-1, reads EADIYQTPRYLVIGTGKKITLECSQTMGHDKMYWYQQDPGMELHLIHYSYGVNSTEKGDLSSESTVSRIRTEHFPLTLESARPSHTSQYLCASSEEGGGAYSEQFFGPGTRLTVL.